The 20 T cell receptor beta chains reported below all come from one sample, sequenced in a study of type 1 regulatory T cells. The antigens these receptors bind are not known. TCRdb re-derived calls from the reads in MiXCR, one entry per CDR3 protein. The data hold about 68,000 distinct CDR3 sequences, with 63% observed a single time. The sequenced sample consisted of cultured T cells, either the whole culture or a sorted T cell fraction (not recorded which). Subset: Tr1-enriched cell product generated in vitro against host alloantigens. These receptors came from a human donor in good health.

V usage is TRBV7-2 and J usage is TRBJ2-7; D gene ambiguous. V was cut by 3 bases and J by 1 base, with 10 bases left in between. The CDR3 is 14 residues long. CDR1 and CDR2 (germline): SGHTA, FQGNSA. This CDR3 reads CASSFGPPSYEQYF. DNA of the CDR3: TGTGCCAGCAGCTTTGGTCCCCCGTCCTACGAGCAGTACTTC.

The sample holds a few counts of this clonotype. The genes are TRBV7-2 and TRBJ2-6; a weak D match, TRBD1 (5 bases). The germline CDR1 and CDR2 sequences are SGHTA and FQGNSA. The CDR3 contains 17 residues. The V and J ends lost 1 base and 0 bases respectively, with 10 bases between them. DNA for the CDR3: TGTGCCAGCAGCTTAGGTCAGGGTTCCTCTGGGGCCAACGTCCTGACTTTC. Translating it yields CASSLGQGSSGANVLTF. Looking up the rest from reference TRBV7-2 and TRBJ2-6 gives the full variable domain: GAGVSQSPSNKVTEKGKDVELRCDPISGHTALYWYRQSLGQGLEFLIYFQGNSAPDKSGLPSDRFSAERTGGSVSTLTIQRTQQEDSAVYLCASSLGQGSSGANVLTFGAGSRLTVL.

This clonotype was counted between two and nine times. This rearrangement joins TRBV20-1 to TRBJ2-5; D gene ambiguous. CDR1 DFQATT and CDR2 SNEGSKA come from the germline V gene (reference sequence). This CDR3 has 11 residues. V lost 5 bases, J lost 1 base, and 5 bases lay in between. As DNA, the CDR3 is TGCAGTGCTCACACCCAAGAGACCCAGTACTTC. Protein: CSAHTQETQYF.

The rearrangement joins TRBV6-2 or TRBV6-3 to TRBJ2-1; TRBD1 matches 7 bases. The V and J ends lost 4 bases and 9 bases, in that order; junction bases with no gene match: 12. Germline CDR1 and CDR2: MNHEY and SVGEGT. CDR3 size: 15 residues. The CDR3 region is CASSSQGPIGSEQFF. DNA of the CDR3: TGTGCCAGCAGTTCACAGGGGCCGATTGGGAGTGAGCAGTTCTTC.

This chain connects TRBV7-2 to TRBJ1-5, with TRBD1 as a possible D gene (6 bases). The CDR3 is 13 residues long. V shed 4 bases and J shed 6 bases, with 10 bases lying between them. CDR1 is SGHTA and CDR2 is FQGNSA in the germline V gene. The CDR3 loop reads CASSSQGGQPQHF. The DNA of the CDR3 is TGTGCCAGCAGCTCACAGGGCGGTCAGCCCCAGCATTTT.

The genes are TRBV4-2 and TRBJ2-7; 8 nucleotides line up with TRBD1. V dropped 0 bases and J dropped 5; count of bases not matched to a gene: 6. Per the germline V gene, CDR1 is LGHNA and CDR2 is YNFKEQ. This CDR3 comprises 15 residues. CDR3 residues: CASSQDGKDRDEQYF. In DNA form, the CDR3 reads TGTGCCAGCAGCCAAGATGGGAAGGACAGGGACGAGCAGTACTTC.

V usage is TRBV4-3 and J usage is TRBJ2-1, with D uncertain. Germline lookup yields CDR1 LGHNA and CDR2 YSLEER. V lost 4 bases and J 8 bases, leaving 15 bases between the germline ends. This CDR3 region has 14 residues. For the CDR3, the DNA is TGCGCCAGCAGCCGTCTGACCGTTAGTTATGAGCAGTTCTTC. It is translated as CASSRLTVSYEQFF.

This clonotype was recorded a few times. The chain recombines TRBV20-1 with TRBJ1-3; 7 bases match TRBD1. With V trimmed by 0 bases and J by 2 bases, 1 base remained unmatched. CDR1 is DFQATT and CDR2 is SNEGSKA in the germline V gene (reference sequence). The CDR3 loop spans 14 amino acids. CDR3: CSARDGTAGNTIYF. CDR3 sequence (DNA): TGCAGTGCTAGAGACGGGACAGCTGGAAACACCATATATTTT.

This clonotype turned up a few times. Written as DNA, the CDR3 is TGTGCCAGCAGCCAAGGCCCCAGTGATCAGCCCCAGCATTTT. Encoded protein: CASSQGPSDQPQHF. This chain joins TRBV3-1 and TRBJ1-5; D uncertain. Trimming removed 1 base from V and 5 bases from J, with 9 bases in between. The CDR3 has 14 amino acids. The germline gives CDR1 LGHDT, CDR2 YNNKEL (reference sequence).

The rearrangement uses TRBV29-1 and TRBJ2-7, with 11 bases identical to TRBD2. The CDR3 runs 15 residues. The J segment lost 0 bases and the V segment lost 6 bases, leaving 7 bases of the junction unmatched. Germline V CDR1 and CDR2: SQVTM, ANQGSEA. CDR3 in DNA: TGCAGCGTCTCCACCCTAGCGGGAGGCTCCTACGAGCAGTACTTC. This translates into CSVSTLAGGSYEQYF.

V is TRBV28 and J is TRBJ1-4, with D uncertain. This CDR3 is 13 amino acids long. Germline CDR1 reads MDHEN; CDR2 reads SYDVKM. The ends were cut back, 7 bases at V and 8 bases at J, with 14 bases in the middle. The CDR3 sequence: CASMEAEKEKLFF. CDR3 nucleotide sequence: TGTGCCAGCATGGAGGCAGAAAAAGAAAAACTGTTTTTT. The full variable domain, its missing parts supplied by reference TRBV28 and TRBJ1-4, is DVKVTQSSRYLVKRTGEKVFLECVQDMDHENMFWYRQDPGLGLRLIYFSYDVKMKEKGDIPEGYSVSREKKERFSLILESASTNQTSMYLCASMEAEKEKLFFGSGTQLSVL.

The table lists this clonotype with a few counts. V is TRBV7-2 and J is TRBJ2-7, with 7 nucleotides matching TRBD2. The germline gives CDR1 SGHTA, CDR2 FQGNSA. The CDR3 loop spans 14 amino acids. V was clipped by 8 bases and J by 2 bases; unmatched bases: 9. The CDR3 sequence: CASSSGNPPYEQYF. CDR3 DNA: TGTGCCAGCTCAAGCGGGAACCCTCCCTACGAGCAGTACTTC.

This chain uses TRBV7-9 with TRBJ2-7, with 13 nucleotides matching TRBD2. V gave up 6 bases and J gave up 3 bases; unmatched junction bases: 8. The CDR3 covers 16 residues. Per the germline V gene, CDR1 is SEHNR and CDR2 is FQNEAQ (reference sequence). Here the CDR3 DNA reads TGTGCCAGCAGTACCCTAAGGACTAGCGGGAGCTACGAGCAGTACTTC. It encodes CASSTLRTSGSYEQYF.

The rearrangement links TRBV7-8 to TRBJ2-3, with D uncertain. Germline CDR1 reads SGHVS; CDR2 reads FQNEAQ. The CDR3 length is 17 residues. Trimming removed 3 bases from V and 5 bases from J, with 21 bases in between. The CDR3 coding sequence is TGTGCCAGCAGCTTTAGGCGTATTAAAGCAACCTTAGATACGCAGTATTTT. This codes for CASSFRRIKATLDTQYF.

The rearrangement joins TRBV10-3 to TRBJ2-1, with 10 bases aligning to TRBD2. Germline V gene data show CDR1 as ENHRY and CDR2 as SYGVKD. The CDR3 spans 15 residues. J lost 7 bases, V lost 2 bases, and 5 bases had no gene match. The chain's CDR3 is CAISEELAGANEQFF. DNA of the CDR3: TGTGCCATCAGTGAGGAGCTAGCGGGAGCAAATGAGCAGTTCTTC.

This clonotype was seen a handful of times. CDR3 sequence reads: CASTAENTEAFF. For the CDR3, the DNA is TGTGCCAGTACTGCAGAGAACACTGAAGCTTTCTTT. The V and J genes are TRBV19 and TRBJ1-1, with no clear D. This CDR3 has 12 residues. Germline V CDR1 and CDR2: LNHDA, SQIVND (reference sequence). V dropped 7 bases and J dropped 1 base, with 7 bases sitting between them.

The chain links TRBV27 to TRBJ2-1; no clear D. In germline, CDR1 is MNHEY, CDR2 SMNVEV (reference sequence). V was cut by 5 bases and J by 0 bases, with 11 bases left in between. The CDR3 totals 15 residues. Here the CDR3 reads CASSGLSSSYNEQFF. CDR3 coding DNA: TGTGCCAGCAGTGGTCTAAGCAGCTCCTACAATGAGCAGTTCTTC.

The chain carries TRBV27 and TRBJ1-2; 9 nucleotides match TRBD1. Germline V gene sequence: CDR1 MNHEY, CDR2 SMNVEV (reference sequence). Germline trimming cut 4 bases from V and 2 bases from J; bases unmatched to any gene: 2. The CDR3 loop spans 14 amino acids. CDR3 amino acids: CASSSGTGNYGYTF. CDR3 in DNA: TGTGCCAGCAGTTCCGGGACAGGGAACTATGGCTACACCTTC.

V usage is TRBV5-1 and J usage is TRBJ1-4; D is possibly TRBD1 (6 bases). The V end lost 1 base, the J end lost 4 bases, and 8 bases lay between the germline ends. The CDR3 totals 14 residues. The V gene's germline CDR1 is SGHRS and CDR2 YFSETQ. The CDR3 here is CASSLTGINEKLFF. In DNA form, the CDR3 reads TGCGCCAGCAGCTTGACAGGGATTAATGAAAAACTGTTTTTT.

CDR3 bases: TGTGCCAGCAGTTCTGGGTTTGGGTTGCGCGAAAAAGGAGAGACCCAGTACTTC. As protein: CASSSGFGLREKGETQYF. The genes are TRBV12-3 or TRBV12-4 and TRBJ2-5, with D hard to call. Trimming left V 4 bases short and J 4 bases short, with 25 bases between. The CDR3 runs to 18 residues.